The following is a T cell receptor beta chain sequence with its context. The data originate from a study of cytomegalovirus exposure and HLA in healthy donors. Germline CDR1 reads MDHEN; CDR2 reads SYDVKM. V gave up 5 bases and J gave up 5 bases, with 13 bases separating them. The CDR3 loop spans 13 amino acids. This table comes from immunoSEQ multiplex PCR, and its TCRdb copy is limited to in-frame clones, with some not included. This sample yields about 220,000 clones, of which approximately 90% are seen a single time; around 1.1% belongs to the top ten. The chain links TRBV28 to TRBJ2-7, with D unclear. The sequencing sample was made of PBMCs. This receptor was taken from a woman between 18 and 29 years old in good health and CMV-seronegative. CDR3 residues: CASSPPIRNEQYF. CDR3 in DNA: TGTGCCAGCAGTCCACCCATCAGGAACGAGCAGTACTTC.